This TCR beta chain was recovered during a study of T-cell reconstitution after alpha-beta-depleted transplantation in children. Study-wide results and caveats: Surviving recipient cells, namely T cells and thymic progenitors, were the source of high day-60 TCRbeta diversity in some patients.

This clonotype was recorded many times. The target antigen is unknown. Per the germline V gene, CDR1 is LNHNV and CDR2 is YYDKDF (reference sequence). V was clipped by 8 bases and J by 6 bases; unmatched bases: 0. The CDR3 length is 13 residues. Preparation of the TCRbeta library involved a method that used unique molecular identifiers. A single record per CDR3 protein comes from TCRdb applying MiXCR to the PCR reads. Here the sample spans more than 75,000 distinct CDR3 sequences, about 25% being singletons. The chain has TRBV15 and TRBJ2-3; 15 bases line up with TRBD2. The sample consisted of PBMCs, taken before TCRalphabeta/CD19-depleted stem cell transplant. This TCR came from a boy younger than 10 with acute lymphoblastic leukemia, due to receive a stem cell transplant. CDR3 nucleotides: TGTGCCACCGGGACTAGCGGGAGGGATACGCAGTATTTT. This codes for CATGTSGRDTQYF.